Shown below are 3 T cell receptor beta chains from a single sample sequenced in a study of shared clonotypes between healthy human individuals. The data were produced by immunoSEQ multiplex PCR, yet TCRdb's version contains in-frame clones alone and is incomplete. The repertoire includes 2 million to 2.5 million clones, 90% to 95% of them detected once, and 0.39% sits in the top ten. The sequencing input was naive CD4+ T cells from PBMCs. Noted subset: CD45RA+ positively selected. These receptors were taken from a man younger than 30 in good health. Some clones in this sample may be carry-over from other donors' samples.

V gene TRBV5-1 combines with J gene TRBJ2-1; 12 bases match TRBD2. Germline V gene sequence: CDR1 SGHRS, CDR2 YFSETQ. Trimming cost V 6 bases and J 7 bases; bases outside gene matches: 8. The CDR3 has 15 residues. DNA of the CDR3: TGCGCCAGCACCATACTAGCGGGAGGTGGAAATGAGCAGTTCTTC. Translating gives CASTILAGGGNEQFF. The full variable domain, rest sourced from reference TRBV5-1 and TRBJ2-1, is KAGVTQTPRYLIKTRGQQVTLSCSPISGHRSVSWYQQTPGQGLQFLFEYFSETQRNKGNFPGRFSGRQFSNSRSEMNVSTLELGDSALYLCASTILAGGGNEQFFGPGTRLTVL.

The chain links TRBV6-5 to TRBJ2-7, with 10 positions matching TRBD2. J gave up 1 base and V 6 bases, and 3 bases lay outside the gene matches. The CDR3 totals 14 residues. CDR1 MNHEY and CDR2 SVGAGI come from the germline V gene. CDR3 region: CASRKGLASYEQYF. The CDR3 DNA is TGTGCCAGCAGGAAGGGACTAGCGTCCTACGAGCAGTACTTC.

This clone was picked up one time. The rearrangement uses TRBV19 and TRBJ2-3, with TRBD1 identical over 11 bases. This CDR3 is 18 amino acids long. Trimming at V came to 10 bases and at J to 5 bases, leaving 20 bases not matched to a gene. Germline CDR1 is LNHDA and CDR2 is SQIVND (reference sequence). CDR3 sequence: CATLAPGQGATGRDTQYF. The CDR3, as DNA: TGTGCCACCCTGGCCCCCGGACAGGGGGCAACGGGACGAGATACGCAGTATTTT. Complete variable domain (other parts from reference TRBV19 and TRBJ2-3): DGGITQSPKYLFRKEGQNVTLSCEQNLNHDAMYWYRQDPGQGLRLIYYSQIVNDFQKGDIAEGYSVSREKKESFPLTVTSAQKNPTAFYLCATLAPGQGATGRDTQYFGPGTRLTVL.